This T cell receptor beta chain was observed in a study of T cell responses to AZD1222 COVID-19 vaccine. Some clones are missing from TCRdb's copy, which holds only in-frame ones; the method was immunoSEQ multiplex PCR. The sample has 100,000 to 150,000 clones, approximately 90% seen once. Points from the study as a whole: Baseline seropositivity occurred in only 5 to 7 AZD1222 recipients.

The germline V and J ends were trimmed by 0 bases and 0 bases, with 8 bases remaining between them. Germline lookup yields CDR1 MNHEY and CDR2 SMNVEV (reference sequence). The length of the CDR3 is 15 residues. Worth noting for this clone: Its antigen is currently unknown.

The material was peripheral blood, obtained on day 0 of AZD1222 vaccination. The chain carries TRBV27 and TRBJ1-1, with D possibly TRBD1 on 5 matching bases. This sequence originates from an adult in good health. The CDR3 DNA sequence: TGTGCCAGCAGTTTATCGCAGGGATTGAACACTGAAGCTTTCTTT. Its protein product is CASSLSQGLNTEAFF.